A single sample gave rise to the 25 T cell receptor beta chains below, sequenced in a study of blood T cells in healthy people across ages. With a J-beta primer mix and a sample-barcoded 5' primer, a second PCR ran about 7 to 12 cycles. TCRdb passed the 5' RACE reads through MiXCR, listing each CDR3 protein once. The sample yields roughly 1.9 million distinct CDR3 sequences, about 39% seen once. Material: blood. The receptor set was obtained from a human donor in good health.

CDR3 sequence: CASSLGGAGGADGYTF. The CDR3 region has the DNA TGCGCCAGCAGCTTGGGTGGGGCAGGGGGCGCAGATGGCTACACCTTC. This chain links TRBV5-1 with TRBJ1-2; 8 bases fit TRBD1. The CDR3 is made up of 16 amino acids. V was clipped by 0 bases and J by 6 bases; unmatched bases: 10. CDR1 and CDR2 from the germline V gene are SGHRS and YFSETQ.

J is TRBJ1-5 and V is TRBV28, with D unclear. The CDR3 runs to 14 residues. V lost 3 bases, J lost 7 bases, and 13 bases lay in between. The germline V gene has CDR1 MDHEN and CDR2 SYDVKM. The CDR3 is CASSLIGEWQPQHF. CDR3 nucleotides: TGTGCCAGCAGTTTGATCGGGGAGTGGCAGCCCCAGCATTTT.

Notes on this clonotype: Germline and junction disagree at one end, which may indicate a read error. The chain combines TRBV25-1 with TRBJ2-3; D is perhaps TRBD2 (5 bases). The CDR3 consists of 14 residues. Germline V gene lookup returns CDR1 MGHDK and CDR2 SYGVNS. The DNA for the CDR3 is TGTGCCAGTAGTGAGCCCCGGGACACAGATACGCAGTATTTT. Its translation: CASSEPRDTDTQYF.

This clonotype was recorded at least ten times. The V call is TRBV27, the J call TRBJ1-6; D is unclear. CDR3 length equals 14 residues. V was trimmed by 5 bases and J by 3 bases, leaving 8 bases between them. Germline CDR1 and CDR2: MNHEY and SMNVEV (reference sequence). The CDR3 here is CASSLSGYNSPLHF. CDR3 nucleotides: TGTGCCAGCAGTCTTTCGGGCTATAATTCACCCCTCCACTTT.

This rearrangement joins TRBV12-3 or TRBV12-4 to TRBJ2-7, with D possibly being TRBD1 (5 bases). V lost 7 bases to trimming and J lost 2 bases, with 15 bases between them. The CDR3 length is 14 residues. In DNA, the CDR3 is TGTGCCAGCACCAATACAGGTTTTGCCTACGAGCAGTACTTC. Translated, it gives CASTNTGFAYEQYF.

This clonotype was seen more than once but under ten times. This chain connects TRBV27 to TRBJ1-4, with unresolved D. CDR1 MNHEY and CDR2 SMNVEV come from the germline V gene (reference sequence). This CDR3 contains 14 residues. V shed 5 bases and J shed 7 bases, with 14 bases lying between them. Here the CDR3 reads CASSIIGRGEKLFF. CDR3 sequence (DNA): TGTGCCAGCAGTATCATCGGACGAGGTGAAAAACTGTTTTTT.

This clonotype was counted only a few times. The V gene is TRBV4-3, the J gene TRBJ2-6; tentatively, D is TRBD2 (7 bases). Germline V gene data show CDR1 as LGHNA and CDR2 as YSLEER. This CDR3 has 20 amino acids. V lost 0 bases and J lost 0, with 18 bases in between. CDR3 DNA: TGCGCCAGCAGCCAAGATCCCGGGGGGCGCATGACCTCTGGGGCCAACGTCCTGACTTTC. Amino acids: CASSQDPGGRMTSGANVLTF.

The chain combines TRBV6-1 with TRBJ1-5; possibly TRBD1 for D (5 bases). Germline CDR1 and CDR2: MNHNS and SASEGT. CDR3 length: 14 amino acids. Trimming shortened V by 2 bases and J by 9 bases, and 14 bases separated the two germline ends. The CDR3 loop is CASSETGAPWPQHF. The CDR3 nucleotides are TGTGCCAGCAGTGAAACAGGAGCCCCTTGGCCCCAGCATTTT.

The gene calls are TRBV25-1 and TRBJ2-3; D is undetermined. The CDR3 length is 15 residues. Germline-derived CDR1 and CDR2 are MGHDK and SYGVNS. Trimming cost V 4 bases and J 3 bases, with 14 bases left between them. CDR3 loop: CASSGSRAQTDTQYF. The CDR3 region has the DNA TGTGCCAGCAGTGGATCTCGGGCCCAAACAGATACGCAGTATTTT.

The chain is built from TRBV6-2 or TRBV6-3 and TRBJ2-3, with 7 bases that match TRBD2. Unmatched junction bases numbered 3, after V lost 4 bases and J lost 11 bases. CDR3 length equals 11 residues. Germline-derived CDR1 and CDR2 are MNHEY and SVGEGT. The CDR3 is CASSSGGRQYF. The CDR3 DNA follows: TGTGCCAGCAGTTCGGGGGGACGGCAGTATTTT.

This chain joins TRBV28 and TRBJ1-1, with a tentative D call TRBD1 (6 bases). The CDR3 has 18 residues. Trimming stripped 4 bases from V and 0 bases from J, with 21 bases between. Germline CDR1 reads MDHEN; CDR2 reads SYDVKM. This CDR3 is CASSSLTGTEFMNTEAFF. Written as DNA, the CDR3 is TGTGCCAGCAGTTCCTTAACAGGGACTGAATTTATGAACACTGAAGCTTTCTTT.

This clonotype came up a few times. This rearrangement joins TRBV5-1 to TRBJ1-1; D is possibly TRBD1 (6 bases). V lost 7 bases and J lost 1, with 11 bases in between. CDR1 SGHRS and CDR2 YFSETQ come from the germline V gene. This CDR3 comprises 13 residues. The CDR3 here is CASGGATNTEAFF. The CDR3 region has the DNA TGCGCCAGCGGGGGGGCGACGAACACTGAAGCTTTCTTT.

Comment on this clonotype: One end of the junction fails to match germline, which may point to a read error. This chain uses TRBV9 with TRBJ2-7, with no clear D. The CDR3 is made up of 14 amino acids. CDR1 SGDLS and CDR2 YYNGEE come from the germline V gene. The CDR3: CASNVALGDYEQYF. The CDR3, as DNA: TGTGCCAGCAACGTAGCTCTAGGAGACTACGAGCAGTACTTC.

The chain couples TRBV20-1 to TRBJ2-1; TRBD2 agrees at 11 bases. CDR1 and CDR2 from the germline V gene are DFQATT and SNEGSKA (reference sequence). This CDR3 is built from 17 residues. V was clipped by 5 bases and J by 9 bases; unmatched bases: 18. This CDR3 reads CSARQFLLAGEKGEQFF. In DNA, the CDR3 is TGCAGTGCTCGCCAATTCCTACTAGCGGGGGAGAAGGGTGAGCAGTTCTTC.

CDR3 bases: TGTGCCAGCAGTGGCCGGGGTATGAGGGGCTACACCTTC. It encodes CASSGRGMRGYTF. V and J are TRBV12-3 or TRBV12-4 and TRBJ1-2; D not resolved. The CDR3 is 13 amino acids. Trimming left V 5 bases short and J 8 bases short, with 15 bases between.

V gene TRBV20-1 combines with J gene TRBJ1-2; TRBD1 agrees at 7 bases. Germline CDR1 reads DFQATT; CDR2 reads SNEGSKA (reference sequence). Trimming cost V 3 bases and J 5 bases; bases outside gene matches: 6. The CDR3 spans 13 residues. The CDR3 region is CSARRGTAYGYTF. CDR3 coding DNA: TGCAGTGCTAGGAGAGGGACAGCTTATGGCTACACCTTC.

V is TRBV7-3 and J is TRBJ2-1; the D is unclear. Near its end, the DNA agrees better with TRBJ2-7, so the J call may be wrong. The CDR3 is 16 residues long. The V gene's germline CDR1 is SGHTA and CDR2 FQGTGA. This CDR3 reads CASSLTFPNHHNEQYF. CDR3 bases: TGTGCCAGCAGCTTAACGTTCCCGAACCACCACAATGAGCAGTACTTC.

The V gene is TRBV4-2, the J gene TRBJ1-2; 8 bases fit TRBD1. V lost 5 bases, J lost 8 bases, and 10 bases stayed unmatched. Germline CDR1 is LGHNA and CDR2 is YNFKEQ. This CDR3 has 14 residues. As DNA, the CDR3 is TGTGCCAGCAGCTTACTCGGACAGGGAATCGGCTACACCTTC. This sequence encodes CASSLLGQGIGYTF.

Concerning this clonotype: The junction shows a germline mismatch at one end, possibly a read error. The chain employs TRBV13 and TRBJ2-1; TRBD1 aligns across 7 bases. The CDR3 spans 15 residues. Looked up from germline, CDR1 is PRHDT and CDR2 is FYEKMQ (reference sequence). The CDR3: CASSSNLQGYNEQFF. CDR3 bases: TGCGCCAGCAGCTCCAACCTACAGGGGTACAATGAGCAGTTCTTC.

The chain joins TRBV30 to TRBJ1-5, with D possibly TRBD1 on 6 matching bases. The CDR3 loop spans 15 amino acids. Germline CDR1 and CDR2: GTSNPN and SVGIG (reference sequence). The V end was cut by 2 bases, the J end by 3 bases, with 14 bases between. CDR3 bases: TGTGCCTGGAGTATACCGGGACAATTCAATCAGCCCCAGCATTTT. It translates to CAWSIPGQFNQPQHF.

This clonotype appeared a few times. This chain joins TRBV4-1 and TRBJ1-2, with 8 bases fitting TRBD1. V was clipped by 5 bases and J by 8 bases; unmatched bases: 10. The germline V gene has CDR1 MGHRA and CDR2 YSYEKL. This CDR3 spans 14 amino acids. CDR3 region: CASSELRTGRGYTF. CDR3 bases: TGCGCCAGCAGCGAATTGAGGACAGGGAGAGGCTACACCTTC.

This rearrangement joins TRBV5-1 to TRBJ1-4; D not resolved. In germline, CDR1 is SGHRS, CDR2 YFSETQ. The CDR3 is made up of 12 amino acids. Trimming cost V 4 bases and J 6 bases, with 7 bases left between them. In DNA form, the CDR3 reads TGCGCCAGCAGCAACGATGATGAAAAACTGTTTTTT. Translating gives CASSNDDEKLFF.

The chain is built from TRBV4-1 and TRBJ1-2; D unresolved. The CDR3 sequence is 11 residues long. CDR1 is MGHRA, CDR2 YSYEKL, per germline. The V end lost 5 bases, the J end lost 6 bases, and 7 bases lay between the germline ends. The CDR3 sequence is CASSKYDGYTF. CDR3 coding DNA: TGCGCCAGCAGCAAGTATGATGGCTACACCTTC.

This chain connects TRBV28 to TRBJ2-7; TRBD2 matches at 10 bases. Unmatched junction bases numbered 6, after V lost 2 bases and J lost 2 bases. This CDR3 comprises 16 residues. Germline V CDR1 and CDR2: MDHEN, SYDVKM. The CDR3 protein is CASSLTSGGATYEQYF. CDR3 in DNA: TGTGCCAGCAGTTTAACGAGCGGGGGGGCGACCTACGAGCAGTACTTC.

The chain joins TRBV20-1 to TRBJ2-5; TRBD2 aligns across 8 bases. Germline V CDR1 and CDR2: DFQATT, SNEGSKA (reference sequence). The CDR3 totals 15 residues. The V and J ends lost 5 bases and 8 bases, in that order; junction bases with no gene match: 16. In DNA form, the CDR3 reads TGCAGTGCTCCTGTCAGCGGGGGCCTGACGGGCACCCAGTACTTC. It specifies CSAPVSGGLTGTQYF.